Each of the 23 T cell receptor beta chains below was sequenced from the same sample in a study of yellow fever vaccine responses in identical twins. TCRdb reanalysed the RT-PCR reads using MiXCR and keeps one entry per CDR3 protein. The sample lists about 14,000 distinct CDR3 sequences; around 85% were seen once. The sample here was T cells from blood (PBMCs), unsorted or a sorted subset (not recorded which), taken before or after yellow fever vaccination (not recorded which). The receptors come from a woman under 30 who received the yellow fever vaccine.

The chain employs TRBV28 and TRBJ1-2, with a possible D match to TRBD1 (5 bases). Deletions cut 5 bases from V and 4 bases from J, with 17 bases between. The CDR3 spans 15 residues. The V gene's germline CDR1 is MDHEN and CDR2 SYDVKM. In DNA, the CDR3 is TGTGCCAGCAGTCCGCAGCAGGGTCTTTCCTATGGCTACACCTTC. Protein sequence: CASSPQQGLSYGYTF.

This clonotype was seen a few times. This chain links TRBV7-9 with TRBJ1-6, with D unresolved. This CDR3 is 15 amino acids long. Trimming stripped 0 bases from V and 7 bases from J, with 10 bases between. Per germline, CDR1 SEHNR and CDR2 FQNEAQ (reference sequence). CDR3: CASSLARSGNSPLHF. DNA of the CDR3: TGTGCCAGCAGCTTAGCAAGGTCTGGGAATTCACCCCTCCACTTT.

The V call is TRBV20-1, the J call TRBJ2-1; 10 bases fit TRBD2. The V segment lost 1 base and the J segment 4 bases; nucleotides outside the gene matches: 4. Germline V gene data show CDR1 as DFQATT and CDR2 as SNEGSKA (reference sequence). This CDR3 has 15 residues. DNA for the CDR3: TGCAGTGCTAGAGCCAGGACTAGCGGTTACAATGAGCAGTTCTTC. It codes for CSARARTSGYNEQFF.

This clonotype was detected only once. The chain couples TRBV12-3 or TRBV12-4 to TRBJ2-4; TRBD1 agrees at 7 bases. V shed 9 bases and J 5 bases; nucleotides not matched to a gene: 7. The length of the CDR3 is 13 residues. The DNA of the CDR3 is TGTGCCAGGAGCCCCGGACAGGAAAACATTCAGTACTTC. This encodes CARSPGQENIQYF.

The chain is built from TRBV5-1 and TRBJ1-1, with a possible D match to TRBD1 (5 bases). Germline V CDR1 and CDR2: SGHRS, YFSETQ. The CDR3 consists of 14 residues. V was shortened by 4 bases and J by 2 bases, with 12 bases between the two germline ends. The chain's CDR3 is CASSPGHDNTEAFF. Written as DNA, the CDR3 is TGCGCCAGCAGCCCAGGACACGATAACACTGAAGCTTTCTTT. Combining the CDR3 with reference TRBV5-1 and TRBJ1-1 gives the whole variable domain KAGVTQTPRYLIKTRGQQVTLSCSPISGHRSVSWYQQTPGQGLQFLFEYFSETQRNKGNFPGRFSGRQFSNSRSEMNVSTLELGDSALYLCASSPGHDNTEAFFGQGTRLTVV.

As concerns this clonotype: At one boundary the junction diverges from the germline segment, which might be a read error. The chain combines TRBV7-6 with TRBJ2-1; 10 nucleotides align to TRBD2. Germline CDR1 SGHVS, CDR2 FNYEAQ. The length of the CDR3 is 16 residues. The CDR3 loop is CANSLSLAGAYNEQFF. The CDR3 region has the DNA TGTGCCAACAGCTTATCCCTAGCGGGGGCCTACAATGAGCAGTTCTTC.

The chain uses TRBV7-3 and TRBJ1-5; unclear D gene. The CDR3 length is 15 residues. With 1 base removed from V and 3 bases from J, the gap between germline ends came to 10 bases. CDR1 SGHTA and CDR2 FQGTGA come from the germline V gene. CDR3 region: CASSLRVQSNQPQHF. The DNA for the CDR3 is TGTGCCAGCAGCTTAAGGGTACAGTCCAATCAGCCCCAGCATTTT.

The rearrangement joins TRBV28 to TRBJ1-5; tentative D call: TRBD1 (5 bases). The CDR3 length is 17 residues. Trimming pared 3 bases from V and 2 bases from J, leaving 17 bases between. In germline, CDR1 is MDHEN, CDR2 SYDVKM. The CDR3 DNA is TGTGCCAGCAGTTTTTTGGGCAAAGGGGTGGGCAATCAGCCCCAGCATTTT. Protein sequence: CASSFLGKGVGNQPQHF. Full variable domain (outside the CDR3, taken from reference TRBV28 and TRBJ1-5): DVKVTQSSRYLVKRTGEKVFLECVQDMDHENMFWYRQDPGLGLRLIYFSYDVKMKEKGDIPEGYSVSREKKERFSLILESASTNQTSMYLCASSFLGKGVGNQPQHFGDGTRLSIL.

The genes are TRBV11-3 and TRBJ2-1, with 8 nucleotides matching TRBD2. Germline CDR1 is SGHNT and CDR2 is YENEEA. Trimming at V came to 4 bases and at J to 0 bases, leaving 5 bases not matched to a gene. This CDR3 is built from 16 residues. The CDR3 loop is CASSSSTSGSYNEQFF. As DNA, the CDR3 is TGTGCCAGCAGCTCCTCAACTAGCGGCTCCTACAATGAGCAGTTCTTC. Based on the CDR3 plus reference TRBV11-3 and TRBJ2-1, the full variable domain is EAGVVQSPRYKIIEKKQPVAFWCNPISGHNTLYWYLQNLGQGPELLIRYENEEAVDDSQLPKDRFSAERLKGVDSTLKIQPAELGDSAVYLCASSSSTSGSYNEQFFGPGTRLTVL.

The chain recombines TRBV11-1 with TRBJ2-3; D not resolved. V was pared by 5 bases and J by 2 bases, with 11 bases between. Per the germline V gene, CDR1 is SGHAT and CDR2 is FQDESV (reference sequence). The CDR3 consists of 14 residues. The CDR3 loop is CASSRRADTDTQYF. CDR3 bases: TGTGCCAGCAGCAGAAGGGCGGACACAGATACGCAGTATTTT. Looking up the rest from reference TRBV11-1 and TRBJ2-3 gives the full variable domain: EAEVAQSPRYKITEKSQAVAFWCDPISGHATLYWYRQILGQGPELLVQFQDESVVDDSQLPKDRFSAERLKGVDSTLKIQPAELGDSAMYLCASSRRADTDTQYFGPGTRLTVL.

The chain employs TRBV6-2 or TRBV6-3 and TRBJ2-7, with 10 bases that match TRBD1. The CDR3 runs 14 residues. V lost 4 bases, J lost 5 bases, and 5 bases stayed unmatched. Germline V gene data show CDR1 as MNHEY and CDR2 as SVGEGT. For the CDR3, the DNA is TGTGCCAGCAGTTCACCGGGACAGGGGAACGAGCAGTACTTC. This codes for CASSSPGQGNEQYF.

The chain combines TRBV2 with TRBJ1-2; perhaps TRBD1 as D (5 bases). The CDR3 runs 12 residues. V dropped 6 bases and J dropped 4 bases, with 9 bases sitting between them. Germline V gene data show CDR1 as SNHLY and CDR2 as FYNNEI. CDR3 coding DNA: TGTGCCAGCAGGGAGGGGCCCTATGGCTACACCTTC. It translates to CASREGPYGYTF.

The DNA of the CDR3 is TGCAGTGCTTTCCGGTCCTCCTACAATGAGCAGTTCTTC. It yields the protein CSAFRSSYNEQFF. The rearrangement joins TRBV20-1 to TRBJ2-1; D not resolved. V was clipped by 5 bases and J by 0 bases, with 8 bases between them. From germline, CDR1 is DFQATT and CDR2 SNEGSKA (reference sequence). There are 13 residues in the CDR3.

The rearrangement links TRBV19 to TRBJ2-1; 9 positions match TRBD1. V dropped 7 bases and J dropped 2; count of bases not matched to a gene: 9. This CDR3 has 16 residues. Germline CDR1 and CDR2: LNHDA and SQIVND (reference sequence). The CDR3 loop reads CASKSGQGRTYNEQFF. Written as DNA, the CDR3 is TGTGCCAGTAAATCGGGACAGGGTAGGACCTACAATGAGCAGTTCTTC.

This clonotype was counted once. The V call is TRBV11-1, the J call TRBJ2-5, with TRBD1 as a possible D gene (6 bases). The germline V gene encodes CDR1 SGHAT and CDR2 FQDESV (reference sequence). The V end was cut by 4 bases, the J end by 0 bases, with 9 bases between. The CDR3 is 14 amino acids. The CDR3 bases are TGTGCCAGCAGCTCCGGGACACACCAAGAGACCCAGTACTTC. Its protein is CASSSGTHQETQYF. The full variable domain, in which reference TRBV11-1 and TRBJ2-5 provide the parts outside the CDR3, is EAEVAQSPRYKITEKSQAVAFWCDPISGHATLYWYRQILGQGPELLVQFQDESVVDDSQLPKDRFSAERLKGVDSTLKIQPAELGDSAMYLCASSSGTHQETQYFGPGTRLLVL.

This chain joins TRBV4-1 and TRBJ1-5; D ambiguous. This CDR3 is 16 amino acids long. V was pared by 0 bases and J by 5 bases, with 14 bases between. CDR1 is MGHRA and CDR2 is YSYEKL in the germline V gene. The CDR3: CASSQDLRRPDQPQHF. DNA of the CDR3: TGCGCCAGCAGCCAAGATCTCCGCAGGCCCGATCAGCCCCAGCATTTT.

In nucleotides, the CDR3 is TGCAGCGTTAACAGGGGGCTTTACACTGAAGCTTTCTTT. Translated: CSVNRGLYTEAFF. The chain is built from TRBV29-1 and TRBJ1-1; 9 nucleotides line up with TRBD1. V was clipped by 5 bases and J by 3 bases; unmatched bases: 4. Germline CDR1 is SQVTM and CDR2 is ANQGSEA. The CDR3 extends over 13 amino acids.

V usage is TRBV6-1 and J usage is TRBJ2-3, with TRBD2 as a possible D gene (6 bases). CDR1 is MNHNS and CDR2 is SASEGT in the germline V gene. This CDR3 spans 14 amino acids. Trimming took off 6 bases at V and 4 bases at J, with 14 bases between the two ends. CDR3 DNA sequence: TGTGCCAGCAGAAGGACTACGAGCGCAGATACGCAGTATTTT. Translating it yields CASRRTTSADTQYF.

The V and J genes are TRBV6-1 and TRBJ1-5; the D gene is possibly TRBD1 (5 bases). This CDR3 has 14 residues. CDR1 and CDR2 (germline): MNHNS, SASEGT. V shed 7 bases and J shed 1 base, with 11 bases lying between them. The CDR3 loop is CASNFAGSNQPQHF. As DNA, the CDR3 is TGTGCCAGCAACTTCGCAGGGAGCAATCAGCCCCAGCATTTT.

The V and J genes are TRBV20-1 and TRBJ1-1; TRBD1 might be the D (6 bases). The CDR3 extends over 12 amino acids. Trimming stripped 3 bases from V and 8 bases from J, with 13 bases between. Per germline, CDR1 DFQATT and CDR2 SNEGSKA (reference sequence). The CDR3 nucleotides read TGCAGTGCTAGCAGGGGTGGCGTAGAAGCTTTCTTT. Protein: CSASRGGVEAFF.

V and J are TRBV10-3 and TRBJ2-1; possible D gene TRBD1, 6 bases. The length of the CDR3 is 13 residues. V dropped 6 bases and J dropped 4 bases, with 10 bases sitting between them. Germline V gene sequence: CDR1 ENHRY, CDR2 SYGVKD. CDR3 loop: CAISGQQYNEQFF. The CDR3 nucleotides read TGTGCCATCAGCGGACAGCAGTACAATGAGCAGTTCTTC.

The chain has TRBV18 and TRBJ2-1, with TRBD2 matching 12 bases. The V segment lost 6 bases and the J segment 7 bases; nucleotides outside the gene matches: 13. The length of the CDR3 is 17 residues. Germline assignment: CDR1 KGHSH and CDR2 LQKENI. The CDR3 protein is CASSPRRLAGEYNEQFF. For the CDR3, the DNA is TGTGCCAGCTCTCCCAGACGACTAGCGGGAGAATATAATGAGCAGTTCTTC.

The V gene is TRBV19, the J gene TRBJ2-1; a weak D match, TRBD2 (6 bases). The CDR3 totals 13 residues. In germline, CDR1 is LNHDA, CDR2 SQIVND (reference sequence). Between the trimmed V and J ends, which lost 4 bases and 12 bases, there was a span of 16 bases. CDR3 nucleotides: TGTGCCAGTAGTAAGGGCTCGGGGGATCGGCAGTTCTTC. Protein: CASSKGSGDRQFF.